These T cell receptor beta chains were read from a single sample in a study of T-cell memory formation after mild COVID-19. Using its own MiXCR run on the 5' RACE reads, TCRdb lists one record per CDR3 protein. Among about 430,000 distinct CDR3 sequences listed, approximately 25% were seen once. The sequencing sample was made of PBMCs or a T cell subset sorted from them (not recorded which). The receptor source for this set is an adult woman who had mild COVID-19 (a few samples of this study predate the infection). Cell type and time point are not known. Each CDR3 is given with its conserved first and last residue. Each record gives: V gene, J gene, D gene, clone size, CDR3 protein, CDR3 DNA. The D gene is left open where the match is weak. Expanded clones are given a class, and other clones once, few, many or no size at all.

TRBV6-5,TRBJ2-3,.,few,CASSYLRTVQGTDTQYF,TGTGCCAGCAGTTACCTACGGACAGTCCAAGGCACAGATACGCAGTATTTT
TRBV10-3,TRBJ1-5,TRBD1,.,CAISEGQGVPSNQPQHF,TGTGCCATCAGTGAAGGACAGGGGGTACCCAGCAATCAGCCCCAGCATTTT
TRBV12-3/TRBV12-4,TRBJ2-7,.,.,CASSLGGSRPVF,TGTGCCAGCAGTTTAGGAGGGAGCCGGCCAGTCTTC
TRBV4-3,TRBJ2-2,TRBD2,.,CASSWDGLAGDITGELFF,TGCGCCAGCAGCTGGGATGGACTAGCGGGAGATATCACCGGGGAGCTGTTTTTT
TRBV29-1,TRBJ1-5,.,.,CSTRVQPQHF,TGCAGCACCAGGGTTCAGCCCCAGCATTTT
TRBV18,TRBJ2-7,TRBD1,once,CASSPRRQGIEQYF,TGTGCCAGCTCACCTAGACGACAGGGAATCGAGCAGTACTTC
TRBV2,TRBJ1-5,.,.,CASSGRARDQPQHF,TGTGCCAGCAGCGGAAGGGCGAGGGATCAGCCCCAGCATTTT
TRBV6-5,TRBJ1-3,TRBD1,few,CASTGTVSGNTIYF,TGTGCCAGCACCGGGACAGTCTCTGGAAACACCATATATTTT
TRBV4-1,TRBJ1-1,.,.,CASSQLPPGTNTEAFF,TGCGCCAGCAGCCAACTTCCGCCTGGGACGAACACTGAAGCTTTCTTT
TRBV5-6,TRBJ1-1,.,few,CASSLHPNGNTEAFF,TGTGCCAGCAGCTTACACCCAAATGGGAACACTGAAGCTTTCTTT
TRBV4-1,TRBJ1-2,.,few,CASSTGRREDYGYTF,TGCGCCAGCAGCACGGGGCGCAGGGAGGACTATGGCTACACCTTC
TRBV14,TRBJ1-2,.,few,CASSPRPRGRYGYTF,TGTGCCAGCAGCCCCCGTCCTAGGGGTCGCTATGGCTACACCTTC
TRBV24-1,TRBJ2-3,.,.,CATSDFEPGTQYF,TGTGCCACCAGTGATTTTGAACCGGGTACGCAGTATTTT